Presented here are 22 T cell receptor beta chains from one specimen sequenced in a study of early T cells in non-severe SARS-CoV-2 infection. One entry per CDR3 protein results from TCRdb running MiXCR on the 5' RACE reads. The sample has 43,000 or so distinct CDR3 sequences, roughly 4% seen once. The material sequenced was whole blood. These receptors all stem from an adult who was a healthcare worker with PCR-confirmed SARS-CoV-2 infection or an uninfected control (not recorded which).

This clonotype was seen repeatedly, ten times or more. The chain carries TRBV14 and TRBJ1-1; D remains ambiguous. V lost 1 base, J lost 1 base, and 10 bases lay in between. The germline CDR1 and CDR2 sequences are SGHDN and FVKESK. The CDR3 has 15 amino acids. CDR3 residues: CASSQVMGGNTEAFF. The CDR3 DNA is TGTGCCAGCAGCCAAGTAATGGGCGGGAACACTGAAGCTTTCTTT.

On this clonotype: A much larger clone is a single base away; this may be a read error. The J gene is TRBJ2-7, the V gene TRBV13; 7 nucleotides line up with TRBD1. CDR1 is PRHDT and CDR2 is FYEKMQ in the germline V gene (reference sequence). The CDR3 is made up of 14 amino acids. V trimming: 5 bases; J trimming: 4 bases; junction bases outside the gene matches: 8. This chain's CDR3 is CASSTGQRAYEQYF. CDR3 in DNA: TGTGCCAGCAGCACGGGACAGAGGGCGTACGAGCAGTACTTC.

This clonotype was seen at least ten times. Here the CDR3 reads CASRWTGGGDTEAFF. Written as DNA, the CDR3 is TGTGCCAGCCGGTGGACAGGGGGCGGTGACACTGAAGCTTTCTTT. The chain employs TRBV27 and TRBJ1-1; 11 bases line up with TRBD1. Germline V gene lookup returns CDR1 MNHEY and CDR2 SMNVEV (reference sequence). The V and J ends lost 8 bases and 3 bases, in that order; junction bases with no gene match: 8. This CDR3 comprises 15 residues.

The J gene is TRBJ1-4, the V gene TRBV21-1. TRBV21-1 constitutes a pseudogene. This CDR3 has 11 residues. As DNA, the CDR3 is TGTGCCAGCAGCAATAAAGGAAAACTGTTTTTT. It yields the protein CASSNKGKLFF.

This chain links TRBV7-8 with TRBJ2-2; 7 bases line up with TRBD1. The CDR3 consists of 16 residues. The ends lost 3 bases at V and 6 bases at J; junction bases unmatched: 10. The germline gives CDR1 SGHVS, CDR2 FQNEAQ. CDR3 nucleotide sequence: TGTGCCAGCAGCTTTCCAACAGGGGCCCTAGCCGGGGAGCTGTTTTTT. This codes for CASSFPTGALAGELFF.

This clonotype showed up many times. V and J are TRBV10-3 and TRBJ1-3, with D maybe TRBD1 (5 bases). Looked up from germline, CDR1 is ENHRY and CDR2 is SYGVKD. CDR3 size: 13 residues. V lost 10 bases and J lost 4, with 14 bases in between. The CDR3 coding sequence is TGTGCCACCGGGACTCCTGGAGGAAACACCATATATTTT. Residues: CATGTPGGNTIYF.

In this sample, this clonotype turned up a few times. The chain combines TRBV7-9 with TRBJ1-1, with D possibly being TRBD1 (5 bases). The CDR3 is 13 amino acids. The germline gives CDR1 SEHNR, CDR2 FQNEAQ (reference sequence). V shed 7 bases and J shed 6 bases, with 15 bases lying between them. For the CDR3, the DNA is TGTGCCAGCATCGCCTTGGGGGAGTCTGAAGCTTTCTTT. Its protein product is CASIALGESEAFF.

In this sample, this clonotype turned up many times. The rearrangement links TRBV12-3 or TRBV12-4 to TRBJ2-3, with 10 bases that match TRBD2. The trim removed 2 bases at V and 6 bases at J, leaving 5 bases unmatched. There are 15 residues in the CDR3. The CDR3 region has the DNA TGTGCCAGCAGTTTATCTAGCGGGGGAGGTGATACGCAGTATTTT. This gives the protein CASSLSSGGGDTQYF.

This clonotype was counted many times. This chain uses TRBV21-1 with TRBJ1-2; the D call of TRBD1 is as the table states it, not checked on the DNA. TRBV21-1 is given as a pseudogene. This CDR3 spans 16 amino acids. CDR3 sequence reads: CASSRAGQGPNYGYTF. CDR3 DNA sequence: TGTGCCAGCAGCAGAGCCGGGCAGGGACCTAACTATGGCTACACCTTC.

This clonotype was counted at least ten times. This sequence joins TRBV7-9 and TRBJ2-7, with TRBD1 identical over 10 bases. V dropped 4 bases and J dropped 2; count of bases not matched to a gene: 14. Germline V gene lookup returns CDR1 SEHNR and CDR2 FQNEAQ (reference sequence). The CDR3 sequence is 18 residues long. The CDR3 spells CASSYVPGQGLRAYEQYF. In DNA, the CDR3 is TGTGCCAGCAGCTACGTCCCGGGACAGGGGCTGAGGGCCTACGAGCAGTACTTC.

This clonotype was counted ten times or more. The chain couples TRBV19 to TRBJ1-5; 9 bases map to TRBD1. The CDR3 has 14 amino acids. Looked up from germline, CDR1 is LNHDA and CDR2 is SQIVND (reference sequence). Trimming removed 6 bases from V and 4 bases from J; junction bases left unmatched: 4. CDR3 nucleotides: TGTGCCAGTAGCGGGACAGGGAGAAATCAGCCCCAGCATTTT. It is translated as CASSGTGRNQPQHF.

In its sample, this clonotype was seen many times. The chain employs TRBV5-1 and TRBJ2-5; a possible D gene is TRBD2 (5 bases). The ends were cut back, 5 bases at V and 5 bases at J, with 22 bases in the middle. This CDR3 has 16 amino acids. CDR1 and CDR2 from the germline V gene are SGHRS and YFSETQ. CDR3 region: CASREDWVVPQETQYF. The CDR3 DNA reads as TGCGCCAGCAGGGAGGACTGGGTAGTACCGCAGGAGACCCAGTACTTC.

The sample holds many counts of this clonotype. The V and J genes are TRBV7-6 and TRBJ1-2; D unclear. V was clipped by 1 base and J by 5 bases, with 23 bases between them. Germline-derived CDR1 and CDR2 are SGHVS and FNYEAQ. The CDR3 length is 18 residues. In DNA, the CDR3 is TGTGCCAGCAGCTTAGAATCGCGTGAGAGGACGAGGTTATATGGCTACACCTTC. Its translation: CASSLESRERTRLYGYTF. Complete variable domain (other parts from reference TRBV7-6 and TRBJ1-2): GAGVSQSPRYKVTKRGQDVALRCDPISGHVSLYWYRQALGQGPEFLTYFNYEAQQDKSGLPNDRFSAERPEGSISTLTIQRTEQRDSAMYRCASSLESRERTRLYGYTFGSGTRLTVV.

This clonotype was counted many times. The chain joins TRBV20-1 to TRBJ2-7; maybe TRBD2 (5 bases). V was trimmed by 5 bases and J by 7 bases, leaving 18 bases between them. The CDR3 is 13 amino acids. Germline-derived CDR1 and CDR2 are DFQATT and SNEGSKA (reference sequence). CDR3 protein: CSARTGIHGEQYF. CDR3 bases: TGCAGTGCTCGTACCGGGATTCATGGTGAGCAGTACTTC.

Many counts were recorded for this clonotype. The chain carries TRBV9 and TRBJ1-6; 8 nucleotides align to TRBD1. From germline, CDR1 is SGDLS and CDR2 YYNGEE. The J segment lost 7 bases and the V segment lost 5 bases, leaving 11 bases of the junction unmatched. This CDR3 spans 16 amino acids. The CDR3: CASSDGQGFVNSPLHF. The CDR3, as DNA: TGTGCCAGCAGTGACGGACAGGGTTTTGTCAATTCACCCCTCCACTTT.

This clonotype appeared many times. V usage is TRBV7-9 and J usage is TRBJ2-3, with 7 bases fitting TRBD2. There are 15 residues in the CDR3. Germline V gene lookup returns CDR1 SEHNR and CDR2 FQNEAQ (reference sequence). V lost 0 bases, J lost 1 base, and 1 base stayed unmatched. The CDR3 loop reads CASSLAAGGTDTQYF. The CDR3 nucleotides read TGTGCCAGCAGCTTAGCCGCGGGGGGCACAGATACGCAGTATTTT.

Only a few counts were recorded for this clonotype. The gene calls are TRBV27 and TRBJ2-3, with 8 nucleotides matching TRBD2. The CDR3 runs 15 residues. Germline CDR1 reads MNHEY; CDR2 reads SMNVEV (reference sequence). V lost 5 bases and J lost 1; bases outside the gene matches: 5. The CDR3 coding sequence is TGTGCCAGCAGTCGAGCGGGAGCAGGCACAGATACGCAGTATTTT. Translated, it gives CASSRAGAGTDTQYF.

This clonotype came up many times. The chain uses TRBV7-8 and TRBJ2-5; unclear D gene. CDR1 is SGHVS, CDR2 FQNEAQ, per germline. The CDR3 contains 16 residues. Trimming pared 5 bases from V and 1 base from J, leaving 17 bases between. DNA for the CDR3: TGTGCCAGCAGCCTGAGTGTTAGGAGACTCCAAGAGACCCAGTACTTC. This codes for CASSLSVRRLQETQYF. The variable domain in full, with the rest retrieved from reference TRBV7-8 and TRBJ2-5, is GAGVSQSPRYKVAKRGQDVALRCDPISGHVSLFWYQQALGQGPEFLTYFQNEAQLDKSGLPSDRFFAERPEGSVSTLKIQRTQQEDSAVYLCASSLSVRRLQETQYFGPGTRLLVL.

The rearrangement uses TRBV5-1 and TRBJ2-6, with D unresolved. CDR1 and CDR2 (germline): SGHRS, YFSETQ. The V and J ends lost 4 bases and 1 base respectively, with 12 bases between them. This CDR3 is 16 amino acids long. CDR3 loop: CASSQDPSSGANVLTF. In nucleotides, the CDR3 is TGCGCCAGCAGCCAGGACCCCTCTTCTGGGGCCAACGTCCTGACTTTC.

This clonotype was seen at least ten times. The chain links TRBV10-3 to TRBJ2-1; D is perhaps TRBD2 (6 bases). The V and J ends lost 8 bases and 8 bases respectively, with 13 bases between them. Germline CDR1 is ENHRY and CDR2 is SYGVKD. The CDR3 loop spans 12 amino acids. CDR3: CAIGPERDEQFF. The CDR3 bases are TGTGCCATCGGGCCGGAGCGGGATGAGCAGTTCTTC.

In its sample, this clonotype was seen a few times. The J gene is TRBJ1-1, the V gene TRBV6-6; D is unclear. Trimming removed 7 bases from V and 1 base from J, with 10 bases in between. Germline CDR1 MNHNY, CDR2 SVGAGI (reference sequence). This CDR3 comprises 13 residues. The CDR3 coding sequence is TGTGCCAGCACGCACGGCAGGAACACTGAAGCTTTCTTT. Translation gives CASTHGRNTEAFF.

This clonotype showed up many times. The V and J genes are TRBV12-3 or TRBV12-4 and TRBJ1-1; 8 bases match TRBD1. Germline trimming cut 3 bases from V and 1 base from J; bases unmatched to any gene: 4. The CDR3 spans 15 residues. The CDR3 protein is CASSLQGARNTEAFF. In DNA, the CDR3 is TGTGCCAGCAGTTTGCAGGGGGCAAGGAACACTGAAGCTTTCTTT.